The TCR beta chain described here comes from a study of blood T cells in healthy people across ages (dated by TCRdb to about 2015). Study-level background: Template switching captured roughly one uniquely barcoded TCR beta cDNA molecule per two T cells in model experiments. Donors of different ages were randomly distributed across sequencing lanes to avoid experimental bias. Two additional independent replicas of 1 million unique cDNA reads from the same blood draw were analyzed for two donors (one aged 18 to 30 and one aged 80 or older). The donors were divided into four age groups: young (average roughly 17 years), middle-aged (approximately 42), aged (about 60) and long-lived (about 80). Using deep sequencing normalized with unique cDNA molecular identifiers, the study measured how TCR beta repertoire diversity changes with age. Broader findings and caveats from the paper: As age increased, observed TCR beta diversity per million T cells dropped in a roughly linear way, and a significant reduction was already evident by age 40. Because profiling used bulk unsorted PBMCs, naive and antigen-experienced compartments could not be compared conclusively. The CMV infection status of donors was not known, potentially confounding age-related changes in expanded clonotypes. Estimates of total diversity based on one million sequenced T cells were regarded as lower bounds and as underestimates. A strong correlation was found between observed TCR beta diversity and the percentage of naive T cells measured by flow cytometry. Compared with the aged group, more naive CD4+ T cells, fewer expanded clones and increased TCR diversity were shown by the long-lived group, suggesting age selection.

To note about this clonotype: The clone's antigen remains unknown. One end of the junction fails to match germline, which may point to a read error.

There are 15 amino acids in the CDR3, from cysteine to phenylalanine inclusive. CDR3 DNA only is kept here, 45 bases in frame from base 1. Via the germline V gene, CDR1 is MGHRA and CDR2 YSYEKL. Library prep was done by 5' RACE. The sequencing machine was an Illumina HiSeq 2500. A second about 6 to 11 cycle PCR used a sample-barcoded 5' primer and a J-beta primer mix. Each TCR beta cDNA molecule received a unique molecular identifier from a template-switch 5' adaptor carrying 12 random nucleotides. Each sample yielded at least 2.5 million CDR3-containing paired-end reads. All of the RNA was converted into first-strand cDNA using the Mint cDNA synthesis kit, with a TRBC-specific oligonucleotide serving as the primer. After uracil-DNA glycosylase treatment, a first 18-cycle PCR used universal primers M1SS and BC2_uni_R on all cDNA. The original methods were these. For normalization, 1 million high-quality reads, each with a distinct molecular identifier, were randomly selected from each sample. Instead of being binned into consensus sequences, reads that shared molecular identifiers were thrown out. MiTCR, run with a Q25 quality threshold and the strictest error-elimination algorithm, handled CDR3 identification, clonotype clustering and error correction. A nonparametric unseen species model with Euler transformation was used to estimate a lower bound on total TCR beta diversity. The raw public reads went through TCRdb reprocessing: fastp at Q25, MiXCR clone calling, in-frame beta chains kept. Rows merge per CDR3 protein into single entries with the most common DNA and genes. V and J calls and clone size were set by TCRdb, not the authors. This sample lists roughly 790,000 distinct CDR3 sequences; approximately 43% were detected once. The ten largest clonotypes hold 20% to 25% of the sample.

Systemically healthy Caucasian individuals from Russia, 35 to 40 in total and aged roughly 6 to 90 years, were included as donors. Approximately 9.3 milliliters of peripheral blood were collected from each donor into EDTA-treated Vacutainer tubes. Ficoll-Paque density-gradient centrifugation was used to isolate PBMCs, with at least 7 million obtained per sample. Total RNA, at least 6 micrograms per sample, was extracted from PBMCs with Trizol reagent. For every donor, an aliquot of PBMCs went through flow cytometry to measure the percentages of naive CD45RAhigh/CD27high T cells. The chain is encoded by TRBV4-1 joined to TRBJ1-2; the D gene cannot be resolved reliably. The sequenced sample was blood. The TCR sequence derives from a woman aged 60 to 75 in good health. In nucleotides, the sequence is TGCGTCAGCAGCCAAGATGGCGGAACTAACTATGGCTACACCTTC. This sequence encodes CVSSQDGGTNYGYTF.